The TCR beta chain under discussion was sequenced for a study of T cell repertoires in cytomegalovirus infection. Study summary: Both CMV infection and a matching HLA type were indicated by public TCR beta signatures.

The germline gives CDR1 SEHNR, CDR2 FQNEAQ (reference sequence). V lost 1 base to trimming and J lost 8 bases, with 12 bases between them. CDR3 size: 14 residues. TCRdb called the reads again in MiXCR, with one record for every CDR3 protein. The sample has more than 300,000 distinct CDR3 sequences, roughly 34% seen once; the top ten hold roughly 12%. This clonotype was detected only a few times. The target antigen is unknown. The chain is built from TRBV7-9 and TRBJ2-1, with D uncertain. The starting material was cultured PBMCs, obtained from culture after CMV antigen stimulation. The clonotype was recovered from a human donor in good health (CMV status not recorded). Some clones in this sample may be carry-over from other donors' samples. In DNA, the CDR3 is TGTGCCAGCAGCTTAGATCTGGGTCTGGATGAGCAGTTCTTC. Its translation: CASSLDLGLDEQFF. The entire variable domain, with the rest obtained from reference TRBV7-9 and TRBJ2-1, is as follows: DTGVSQNPRHKITKRGQNVTFRCDPISEHNRLYWYRQTLGQGPEFLTYFQNEAQLEKSRLLSDRFSAERPKGSFSTLEIQRTEQGDSAMYLCASSLDLGLDEQFFGPGTRLTVL.